What follows are 3 T cell receptor beta chains derived from one specimen sequenced in a study of radiation and T cells in renal cell carcinoma. Method: immunoSEQ multiplex PCR; TCRdb's copy keeps in-frame clones and lacks some. Of 150,000 or so clones listed, approximately 88% are singletons. As to time point: blood 2 weeks post-SBRT. The treatment is: 15 Gy SBRT to primary tumor, nephrectomy 4 weeks later. The sample in question was blood, obtained from a patient whose treatment included radiotherapy and nephrectomy. These receptors all come from a woman aged 50 to 60 with renal cell carcinoma.

This chain links TRBV4-1 with TRBJ2-3; a weak D match, TRBD2 (5 bases). CDR3 length: 15 residues. Trimming took off 0 bases at V and 2 bases at J, with 9 bases between the two ends. Germline CDR1 reads MGHRA; CDR2 reads YSYEKL. This CDR3 reads CASSQEAVATDTQYF. DNA for the CDR3: TGCGCCAGCAGCCAAGAAGCGGTAGCCACAGATACGCAGTATTTT.

The chain recombines TRBV19 with TRBJ1-2, with 9 bases fitting TRBD1. V shed 5 bases, J shed 3 bases, and the junction held 7 bases outside the gene matches. Germline loops: CDR1 LNHDA, CDR2 SQIVND (reference sequence). The CDR3 is 15 amino acids. The CDR3 bases are TGTGCCAGTAGTGCCCCGGGACAGGGTTACTATGGCTACACCTTC. This gives the protein CASSAPGQGYYGYTF. Full variable domain (rest looked up from reference TRBV19 and TRBJ1-2): DGGITQSPKYLFRKEGQNVTLSCEQNLNHDAMYWYRQDPGQGLRLIYYSQIVNDFQKGDIAEGYSVSREKKESFPLTVTSAQKNPTAFYLCASSAPGQGYYGYTFGSGTRLTVV.

The CDR3 bases are TGTGCCACCAGCAGGGCACAGGGCGAGGGCTACACCTTC. This codes for CATSRAQGEGYTF. The gene calls are TRBV15 and TRBJ1-2; a weak D match, TRBD1 (6 bases). V shed 3 bases and J shed 8 bases, with 13 bases lying between them. Germline V gene sequence: CDR1 LNHNV, CDR2 YYDKDF (reference sequence). The length of the CDR3 is 13 residues.